These T cell receptor beta chains were read from a single sample in a study of blood T cell repertoires in COVID-19. Assay: immunoSEQ multiplex PCR; the TCRdb copy retains only in-frame clones and omits some. The sample contains under 200,000 clones, 70% to 90% of which appear only once. Sample: peripheral blood. These receptors were collected from a woman older than 75 in a cohort sampled during active or convalescent COVID-19. Each CDR3 is given with its conserved first and last residue. Each record gives: D gene, V gene, J gene, clone size, CDR3 protein, CDR3 DNA. D genes are given only for firm matches. Some rows mark clone size as missing; the rest say once, few, many or name a class of expanded clone.

d_gene: TRBD1; v_gene: TRBV30; j_gene: TRBJ1-3; abundance: -; CDR3aa: CAWSTGGFGNTIYF; CDR3nt: TGTGCCTGGAGCACAGGGGGATTTGGAAACACCATATATTTT
d_gene: TRBD2; v_gene: TRBV5-6; j_gene: TRBJ2-1; abundance: -; CDR3aa: CASSPGLAGNNEQFF; CDR3nt: TGTGCCAGCAGCCCGGGACTAGCGGGTAACAATGAGCAGTTCTTC
d_gene: -; v_gene: TRBV10-3; j_gene: TRBJ2-7; abundance: -; CDR3aa: CAISDDSTTYEQYF; CDR3nt: TGTGCCATCAGTGATGACTCGACCACCTACGAGCAGTACTTC
d_gene: TRBD1; v_gene: TRBV5-6; j_gene: TRBJ2-5; abundance: -; CDR3aa: CASSLLGTGEETQYF; CDR3nt: TGTGCCAGCAGCTTGCTAGGGACAGGGGAAGAGACCCAGTACTTC
d_gene: TRBD1; v_gene: TRBV7-9; j_gene: TRBJ2-7; abundance: -; CDR3aa: CASSLGQGAYEQYF; CDR3nt: TGTGCCAGCAGCTTGGGACAGGGGGCGTACGAGCAGTACTTC
d_gene: TRBD2; v_gene: TRBV18; j_gene: TRBJ2-5; abundance: -; CDR3aa: CASSPRASGGEETQYF; CDR3nt: TGTGCCAGCTCACCTCGCGCTAGCGGGGGGGAAGAGACCCAGTACTTC
d_gene: TRBD1; v_gene: TRBV7-9; j_gene: TRBJ2-1; abundance: -; CDR3aa: CASSAGGAGYNEQFF; CDR3nt: TGTGCCAGCAGCGCAGGGGGCGCGGGGTACAATGAGCAGTTCTTC
d_gene: -; v_gene: TRBV28; j_gene: TRBJ2-7; abundance: -; CDR3aa: CASSFSGKSSYEQYF; CDR3nt: TGTGCCAGCAGTTTCTCCGGGAAAAGCTCCTACGAGCAGTACTTC
d_gene: -; v_gene: TRBV7-8; j_gene: TRBJ1-1; abundance: -; CDR3aa: CASSGKGRELNTEAFF; CDR3nt: TGTGCCAGCAGTGGAAAGGGGCGGGAACTAAACACTGAAGCTTTCTTT
d_gene: -; v_gene: TRBV21-1; j_gene: TRBJ2-7; abundance: once; CDR3aa: CASSKAGQGASYEQYF; CDR3nt: TGTGCCAGCAGCAAGGCGGGACAGGGGGCTTCCTACGAGCAGTACTTC